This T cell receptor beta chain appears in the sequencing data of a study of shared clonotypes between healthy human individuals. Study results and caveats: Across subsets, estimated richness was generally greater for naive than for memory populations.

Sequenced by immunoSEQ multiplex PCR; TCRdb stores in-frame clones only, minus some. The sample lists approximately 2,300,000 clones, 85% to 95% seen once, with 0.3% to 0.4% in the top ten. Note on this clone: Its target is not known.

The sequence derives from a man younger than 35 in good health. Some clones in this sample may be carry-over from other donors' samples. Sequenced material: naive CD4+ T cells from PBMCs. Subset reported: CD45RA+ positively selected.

CDR3 protein: CASMGQGLREQFF. As DNA, the CDR3 is TGTGCCAGCATGGGACAGGGGTTACGTGAGCAGTTCTTC. The chain carries TRBV25-1 and TRBJ2-1; 10 bases align to TRBD1. This CDR3 region has 13 residues. Germline CDR1 is MGHDK and CDR2 is SYGVNS. The V and J ends lost 7 bases and 9 bases, in that order; junction bases with no gene match: 6.